This T cell receptor beta chain was identified during a study of T cell clonality in common variable immunodeficiency. General study results and limits: CVID subjects shared fewer TCRbeta clones than healthy controls did. Repertoire-complication correlations in CVID were limited by patient heterogeneity.

Sequencing used immunoSEQ multiplex PCR; TCRdb keeps in-frame clones, though not all of them. The sample has approximately 44,000 clones, none seen only once; the top ten hold more than 9%. The CDR3 consists of 16 residues. J was trimmed by 7 bases and V by 0 bases; bases with no gene match: 5. Germline lookup yields CDR1 SGHRS and CDR2 YFSETQ. This clone showed up many times. The antigen remains unidentified. The sequenced fragment ends 3 residues before the CDR3 boundary, so the rest is inferred from the germline J gene. Sequenced input: peripheral blood mononuclear cells. The sequence came from a person aged 18 to 70 in good health. This chain uses TRBV5-1 with TRBJ2-3, with TRBD2 matching over 13 bases. CDR3: CASSLGLAGGSNTQYF. The CDR3 DNA, read in part, is TGCGCCAGCAGCTTGGGACTAGCGGGGGGTAGCAATACG.